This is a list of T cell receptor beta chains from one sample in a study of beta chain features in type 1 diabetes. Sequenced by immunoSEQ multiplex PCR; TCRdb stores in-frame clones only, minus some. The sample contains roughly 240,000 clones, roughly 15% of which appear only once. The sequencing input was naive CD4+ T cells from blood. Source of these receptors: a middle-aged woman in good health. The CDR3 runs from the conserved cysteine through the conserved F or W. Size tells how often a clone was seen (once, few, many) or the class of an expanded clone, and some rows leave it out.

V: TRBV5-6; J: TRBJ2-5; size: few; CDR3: CASSLKAGGRETQYF
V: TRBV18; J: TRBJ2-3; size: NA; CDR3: CASSPTNLAGGTDTQYF
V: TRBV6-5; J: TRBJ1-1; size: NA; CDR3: CASSVPGQNTEAFF
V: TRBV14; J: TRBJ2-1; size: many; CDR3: CASTPSLGYSYNEQFF
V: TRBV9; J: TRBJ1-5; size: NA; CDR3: CASSVDPSQNQPQHF
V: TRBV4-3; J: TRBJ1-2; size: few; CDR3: CASSQTTGGTNYGYTF
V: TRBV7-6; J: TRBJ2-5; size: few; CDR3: CASSLGPQETQYF
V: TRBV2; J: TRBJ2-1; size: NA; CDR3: CASSDSLGPGNEQFF
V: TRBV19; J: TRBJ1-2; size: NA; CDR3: CASSIQGIVSGYTF
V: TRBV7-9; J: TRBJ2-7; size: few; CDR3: CASSPRLDRGLSYEQYF
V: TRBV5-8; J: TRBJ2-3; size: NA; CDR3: CASSLVAGGLTDTQYF
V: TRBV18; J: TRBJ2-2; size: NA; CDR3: CASSPRQGSNTGELFF
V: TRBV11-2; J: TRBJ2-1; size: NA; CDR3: CASSLAGPNEQFF